This T cell receptor beta chain was found in a study of beta chain features in type 1 diabetes. Study outcomes and limitations: In patients and controls equally, PCR might favor templates that are shorter. It was among patients, rather than healthy donors, that naive, central memory and Treg TCRB repertoires appeared more similar. The study found fewer insertions and more deletions at VDJ junctions in type 1 diabetes patients. Researchers report that Type 1 diabetes patients had moderately but significantly shorter TCRB CDR3s across all four CD4+ subsets.

The sequenced template was cDNA made from the entire isolated RNA. TCRdb's table, derived via immunoSEQ multiplex PCR, lists solely in-frame clones and lacks some. In the table there are almost 350,000 clones, approximately 9.9% of which are singletons. The CDR3 sequence is 14 residues long. V shed 4 bases, J shed 7 bases, and the junction held 8 bases outside the gene matches. Germline assignment: CDR1 SGHRS and CDR2 YFSETQ. The table lists this clone with a few counts. Its target is unknown. V and J are TRBV5-1 and TRBJ1-3; 7 bases align to TRBD1. Source material: central memory CD4+ T cells from blood. The receptor comes from a man aged 30 to 45 with type 1 diabetes. This CDR3 is CASSTGTDLNTIYF. The CDR3 DNA reads as TGCGCCAGCAGCACCGGGACAGACCTTAACACCATATATTTT.